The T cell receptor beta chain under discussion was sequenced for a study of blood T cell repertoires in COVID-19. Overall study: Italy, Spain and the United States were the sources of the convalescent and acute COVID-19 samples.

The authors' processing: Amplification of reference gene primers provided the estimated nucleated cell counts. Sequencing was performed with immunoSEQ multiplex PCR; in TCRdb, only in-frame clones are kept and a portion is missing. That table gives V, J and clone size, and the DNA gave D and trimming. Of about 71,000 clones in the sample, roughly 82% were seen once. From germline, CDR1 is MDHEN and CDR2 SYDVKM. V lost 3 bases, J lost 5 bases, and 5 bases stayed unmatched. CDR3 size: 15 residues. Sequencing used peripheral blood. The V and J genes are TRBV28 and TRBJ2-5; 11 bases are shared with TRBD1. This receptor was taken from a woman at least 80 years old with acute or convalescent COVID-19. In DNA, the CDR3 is TGTGCCAGCAGTTTTGGACAGGGGGCTATCGAGACCCAGTACTTC. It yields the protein CASSFGQGAIETQYF.